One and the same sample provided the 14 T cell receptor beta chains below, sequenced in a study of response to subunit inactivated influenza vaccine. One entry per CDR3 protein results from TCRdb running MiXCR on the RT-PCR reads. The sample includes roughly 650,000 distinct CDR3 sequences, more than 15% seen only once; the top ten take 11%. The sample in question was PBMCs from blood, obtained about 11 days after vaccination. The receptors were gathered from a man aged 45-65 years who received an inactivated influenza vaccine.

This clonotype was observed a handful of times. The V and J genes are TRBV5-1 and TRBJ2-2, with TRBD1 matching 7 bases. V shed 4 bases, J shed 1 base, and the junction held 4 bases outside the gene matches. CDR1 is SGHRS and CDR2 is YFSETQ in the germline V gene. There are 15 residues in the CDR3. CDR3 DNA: TGCGCCAGCAGCGCAGGGGGTCAGAACACCGGGGAGCTGTTTTTT. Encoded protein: CASSAGGQNTGELFF.

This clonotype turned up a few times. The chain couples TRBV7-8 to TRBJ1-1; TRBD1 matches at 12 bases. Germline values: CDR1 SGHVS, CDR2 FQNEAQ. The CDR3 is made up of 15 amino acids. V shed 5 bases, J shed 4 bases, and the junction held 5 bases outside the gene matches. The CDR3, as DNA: TGTGCCAGCAGCCAGGGACAGGGGGCGCCCACTGAAGCTTTCTTT. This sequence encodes CASSQGQGAPTEAFF.

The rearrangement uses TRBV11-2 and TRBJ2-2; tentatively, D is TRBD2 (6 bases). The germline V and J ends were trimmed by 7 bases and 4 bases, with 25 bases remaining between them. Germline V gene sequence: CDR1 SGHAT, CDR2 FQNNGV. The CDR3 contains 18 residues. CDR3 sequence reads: CASTHWEVGGLTTGELFF. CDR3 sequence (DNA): TGTGCCAGCACTCATTGGGAGGTGGGAGGCCTTACCACCGGGGAGCTGTTTTTT. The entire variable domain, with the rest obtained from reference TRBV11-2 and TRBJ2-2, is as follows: EAGVAQSPRYKIIEKRQSVAFWCNPISGHATLYWYQQILGQGPKLLIQFQNNGVVDDSQLPKDRFSAERLKGVDSTLKIQPAKLEDSAVYLCASTHWEVGGLTTGELFFGEGSRLTVL.

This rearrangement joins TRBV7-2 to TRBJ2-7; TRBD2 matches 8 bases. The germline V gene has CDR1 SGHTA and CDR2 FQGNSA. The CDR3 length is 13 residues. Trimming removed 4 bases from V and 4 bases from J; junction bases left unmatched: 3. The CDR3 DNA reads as TGTACCAGCAGCTCGGGACTAGTATACGAGCAGTACTTC. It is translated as CTSSSGLVYEQYF.

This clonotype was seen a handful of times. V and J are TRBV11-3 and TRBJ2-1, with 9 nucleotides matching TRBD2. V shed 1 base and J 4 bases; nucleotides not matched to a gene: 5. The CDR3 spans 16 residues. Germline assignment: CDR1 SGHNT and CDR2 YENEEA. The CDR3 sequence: CASSLGGSGGYNEQFF. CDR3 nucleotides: TGTGCCAGCAGCTTAGGGGGTAGCGGGGGTTACAATGAGCAGTTCTTC.

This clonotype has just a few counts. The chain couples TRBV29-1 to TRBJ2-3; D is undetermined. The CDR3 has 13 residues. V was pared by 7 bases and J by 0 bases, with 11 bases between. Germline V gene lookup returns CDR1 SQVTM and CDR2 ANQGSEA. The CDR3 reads CSAEGPSTDTQYF. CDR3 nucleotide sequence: TGCAGCGCCGAAGGACCTAGCACAGATACGCAGTATTTT.

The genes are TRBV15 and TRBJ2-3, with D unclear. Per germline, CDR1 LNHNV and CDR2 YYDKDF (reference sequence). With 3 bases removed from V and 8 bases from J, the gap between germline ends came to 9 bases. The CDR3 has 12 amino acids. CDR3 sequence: CATSRATGTQYF. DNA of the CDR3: TGTGCCACCAGCAGGGCCACCGGTACGCAGTATTTT.

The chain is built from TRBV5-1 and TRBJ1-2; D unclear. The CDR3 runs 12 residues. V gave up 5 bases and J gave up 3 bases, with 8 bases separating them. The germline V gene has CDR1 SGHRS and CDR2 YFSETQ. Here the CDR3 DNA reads TGCGCCAGCAGAGGGTTGGACTATGGCTACACCTTC. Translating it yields CASRGLDYGYTF.

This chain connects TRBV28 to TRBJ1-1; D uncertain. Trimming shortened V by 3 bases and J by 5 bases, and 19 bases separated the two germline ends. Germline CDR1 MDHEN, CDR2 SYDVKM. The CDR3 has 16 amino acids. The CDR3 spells CASSFLPGLGSTEAFF. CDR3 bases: TGTGCCAGCAGTTTCCTCCCGGGTTTAGGGTCAACTGAAGCTTTCTTT.

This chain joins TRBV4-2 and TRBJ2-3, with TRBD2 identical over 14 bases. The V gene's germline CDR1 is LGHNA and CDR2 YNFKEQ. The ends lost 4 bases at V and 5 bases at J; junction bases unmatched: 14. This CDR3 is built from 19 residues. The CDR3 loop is CASSPSGTSGGYQGDTQYF. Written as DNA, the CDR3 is TGTGCCAGCAGCCCATCCGGGACTAGCGGGGGCTACCAGGGAGATACGCAGTATTTT.

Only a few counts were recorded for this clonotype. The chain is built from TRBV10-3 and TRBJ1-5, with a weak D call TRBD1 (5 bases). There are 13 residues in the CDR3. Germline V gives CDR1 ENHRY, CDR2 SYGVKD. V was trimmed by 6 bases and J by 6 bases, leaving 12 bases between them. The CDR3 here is CAISPREGQPQHF. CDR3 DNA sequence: TGTGCCATCAGCCCCAGGGAAGGTCAGCCCCAGCATTTT.

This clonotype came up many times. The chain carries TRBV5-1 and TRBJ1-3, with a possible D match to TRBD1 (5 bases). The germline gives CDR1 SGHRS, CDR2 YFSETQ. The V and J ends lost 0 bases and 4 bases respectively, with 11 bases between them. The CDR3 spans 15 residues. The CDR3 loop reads CASSLVGGPGNTIYF. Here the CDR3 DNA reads TGCGCCAGCAGCTTGGTCGGGGGACCCGGAAACACCATATATTTT.

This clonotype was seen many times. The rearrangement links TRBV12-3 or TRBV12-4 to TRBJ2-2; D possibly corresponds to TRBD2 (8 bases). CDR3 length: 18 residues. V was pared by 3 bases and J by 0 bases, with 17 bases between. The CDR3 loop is CASSFGTAGVTNTGELFF. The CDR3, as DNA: TGTGCCAGCAGTTTTGGGACAGCGGGGGTCACGAACACCGGGGAGCTGTTTTTT.

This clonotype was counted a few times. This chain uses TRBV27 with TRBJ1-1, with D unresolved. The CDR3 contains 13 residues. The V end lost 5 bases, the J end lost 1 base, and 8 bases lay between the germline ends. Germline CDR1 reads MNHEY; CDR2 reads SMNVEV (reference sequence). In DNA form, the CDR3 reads TGTGCCAGCAGTGTCTCGGGGAACACTGAAGCTTTCTTT. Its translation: CASSVSGNTEAFF.